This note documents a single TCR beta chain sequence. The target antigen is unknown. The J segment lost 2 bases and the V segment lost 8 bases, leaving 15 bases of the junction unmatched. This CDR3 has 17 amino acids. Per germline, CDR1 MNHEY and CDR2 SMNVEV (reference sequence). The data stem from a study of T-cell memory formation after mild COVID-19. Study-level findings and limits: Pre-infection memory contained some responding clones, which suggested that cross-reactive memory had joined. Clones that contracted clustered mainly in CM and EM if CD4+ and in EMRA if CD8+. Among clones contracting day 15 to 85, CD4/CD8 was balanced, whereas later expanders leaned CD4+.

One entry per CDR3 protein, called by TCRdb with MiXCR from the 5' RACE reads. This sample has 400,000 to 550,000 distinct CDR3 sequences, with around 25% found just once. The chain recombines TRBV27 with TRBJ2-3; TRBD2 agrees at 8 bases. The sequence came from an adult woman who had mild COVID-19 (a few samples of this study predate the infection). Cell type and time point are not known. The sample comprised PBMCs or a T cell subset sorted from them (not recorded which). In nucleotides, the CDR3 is TGTGCCAGCGCTCCGGTCGGGTTAGCGGGGTACACAGATACGCAGTATTTT. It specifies CASAPVGLAGYTDTQYF.